This T cell receptor beta chain derives from a study of blood T cell repertoires in COVID-19. At the level of the study: From the United States, Italy and Spain came samples of acute and convalescent COVID-19. PBMCs, B-cell-depleted T cells, or T cells were the source of the cDNA or gDNA that made up the material.

V gave up 0 bases and J gave up 0 bases, with 6 bases separating them. Per the germline V gene, CDR1 is LNHNV and CDR2 is YYDKDF (reference sequence). There are 14 residues in the CDR3. Per the study methods: Researchers report that nucleated cell counts were estimated from reference gene primer amplification. TCRdb keeps only in-frame clones here, not all; method: immunoSEQ multiplex PCR. That table is the source of V, J and clone size, and D and trimming were worked out from the DNA. This sample has about 240,000 clones; approximately 83% occur once, and the top ten carry around 9.6%. The chain carries TRBV15 and TRBJ2-7; D gene unclear. The sample taken for sequencing was peripheral blood. The clonotype comes from a woman of 80 years or more with acute or convalescent COVID-19. DNA for the CDR3: TGTGCCACCAGCAGAGATCACAGCTCCTACGAGCAGTACTTC. This codes for CATSRDHSSYEQYF.